The clone carrying this T cell receptor (beta chain) showed up many times. The data derive from a study of glioma-infiltrating T cells. Amplification of TCR alpha and beta CDR3 regions from RNA used iRepertoire nested multiplex PCR. Input was about 95-400 ng of tissue mRNA or PBMC total RNA. In TCRdb, the multiplex PCR reads were re-called with MiXCR into one record per CDR3 protein. The sample has about 99,000 distinct CDR3 sequences, around 31% seen once; the top ten hold 35% to 55%. The germline V gene has CDR1 KGHDR and CDR2 SFDVKD. Trimming removed 9 bases from V and 5 bases from J, with 9 bases in between. The CDR3 is made up of 12 amino acids.

The chain has TRBV24-1 and TRBJ2-2, with D possibly TRBD2 on 5 matching bases. The sequence was obtained from a human donor with low-grade glioma or glioblastoma, undergoing nonglioma brain surgery, or in good health (not recorded which). The source material was glioma tissue, nonneoplastic brain tissue, or PBMCs (not recorded which). The CDR3: CATDPGTGELFF. CDR3 coding DNA: TGTGCCACCGATCCGGGGACCGGGGAGCTGTTTTTT.